Only one count was recorded for the clone carrying this T cell receptor (beta chain). Its antigen is undetermined. This entry comes from a study of cytomegalovirus exposure and HLA in healthy donors. Study-level findings and limits: Within the data, a cluster of highly shared sequence variants was likely a sequencing artifact.

The V end lost 4 bases, the J end lost 0 bases, and 12 bases lay between the germline ends. In germline, CDR1 is SGHDT, CDR2 YYEEEE. There are 15 residues in the CDR3. Researchers ran the PCR with 60 Vbeta and 13 Jbeta primers. Method: immunoSEQ multiplex PCR; TCRdb's copy keeps in-frame clones and lacks some. This sample carries 210,000 or so clones, 85% of them seen once, and the ten largest clones take around 0.23%. The origin of this receptor is a girl aged 2-10 years in good health and CMV-seronegative. Sequenced sample: PBMCs. V and J are TRBV5-6 and TRBJ2-3, with D maybe TRBD1 (6 bases). The CDR3 DNA reads as TGTGCCAGCAGCCACGGGACACCTAGCACAGATACGCAGTATTTT. Its translation: CASSHGTPSTDTQYF.